The rows below give T cell receptor beta chains drawn from one sample of a study of T cell responses to AZD1222 COVID-19 vaccine. Measured with immunoSEQ multiplex PCR; TCRdb has only the in-frame clones, and not every one. This sample has approximately 80,000 clones; approximately 83% occur once, and the top ten carry roughly an eighth. Sequenced material: peripheral blood, taken 28 days after the second AZD1222 dose. Receptor source: an adult who received the AZD1222 COVID-19 vaccine. CDR3s include the opening cysteine and the closing phenylalanine or tryptophan.

J: TRBJ1-1; V: TRBV29-1; CDR3: CSVVGTNEAFF
J: TRBJ2-1; V: TRBV11-3; CDR3: CASVVRGEQFF
J: TRBJ1-5; V: TRBV28; CDR3: CASSSRLGQNNQPQHF
J: TRBJ2-5; V: TRBV21-1; CDR3: CASIVPADQETQYF
J: TRBJ2-3; V: TRBV6-1; CDR3: CASSEVVGVSTDTQYF
J: TRBJ1-5; V: TRBV28; CDR3: CASSFRDRGGNQPQHF
J: TRBJ1-2; V: TRBV11-3; CDR3: CASSLDHGGYTF
J: TRBJ1-2; V: TRBV18; CDR3: CASSPDRGHYGYTF
J: TRBJ2-3; V: TRBV7-9; CDR3: CASSLWLGETDTQYF
J: TRBJ1-1; V: TRBV11-3; CDR3: CASSLRQGYTEAFF
J: TRBJ2-5; V: TRBV14; CDR3: CASSPYGALAGETQYF
J: TRBJ2-2; V: TRBV4-2; CDR3: CASSHSGQPNTGELFF
J: TRBJ2-7; V: TRBV6-5; CDR3: CASSTWDLYEQYF
J: TRBJ2-3; V: TRBV18; CDR3: CASSPPGRMVDTQYF
J: TRBJ2-3; V: TRBV29-1; CDR3: CSTGGRGKLDTQYF
J: TRBJ1-6; V: TRBV19; CDR3: CASSGVGLYTLHF
J: TRBJ1-1; V: TRBV6-5; CDR3: CASSYGSRGEAFF
J: TRBJ1-1; V: TRBV28; CDR3: CASSLEGQGNTEAFF
J: TRBJ1-3; V: TRBV11-3; CDR3: CASSRRPGGGNTIYF
J: TRBJ2-4; V: TRBV11-3; CDR3: CASSPGTSGRTSRGKNIQYF
J: TRBJ2-2; V: TRBV7-7; CDR3: CASSSGTGGAGELFF
J: TRBJ2-5; V: TRBV7-7; CDR3: CASSRDRGRSQETQYF
J: TRBJ1-1; V: TRBV7-3; CDR3: CASSRRADTEAFF
J: TRBJ1-5; V: TRBV7-6; CDR3: CASSLDSSFWQPQHF
J: TRBJ1-4; V: TRBV9; CDR3: CASSPRMGEKLFF
J: TRBJ2-6; V: TRBV7-2; CDR3: CASSLGVRTGSGANVLTF
J: TRBJ1-2; V: TRBV6-2/TRBV6-3; CDR3: CASSRVRVDRGDLGYGYTF
J: TRBJ1-6; V: TRBV4-3; CDR3: CASSQTTGYNSPLHF
J: TRBJ2-1; V: TRBV7-2; CDR3: CASSLALVLSSYNEQFF
J: TRBJ1-5; V: TRBV5-1; CDR3: CASSLEQGSRPQHF
J: TRBJ2-7; V: TRBV11-3; CDR3: CASSLVQTYEQYF
J: TRBJ2-5; V: TRBV2; CDR3: CASSVDRVGETQYF
J: TRBJ1-6; V: TRBV27; CDR3: CASSLWQGNGSPLHF
J: TRBJ2-3; V: TRBV19; CDR3: CASKSQGTRNTDTQYF
J: TRBJ2-3; V: TRBV7-9; CDR3: CASSSPRGGAQGWTDTQYF
J: TRBJ2-5; V: TRBV5-1; CDR3: CASSLAGTALRETQYF
J: TRBJ1-5; V: TRBV18; CDR3: CASSPSQGISNQPQHF
J: TRBJ2-1; V: TRBV10-3; CDR3: CAMGGVVNEQFF
J: TRBJ1-2; V: TRBV28; CDR3: CATRIGQRGPYGYTF
J: TRBJ1-1; V: TRBV19; CDR3: CASSLRGNTEAFF
J: TRBJ1-5; V: TRBV5-4; CDR3: CASSLRDSNQPQHF
J: TRBJ1-3; V: TRBV7-6; CDR3: CASSLGSLFGPSGNTIYF
J: TRBJ1-3; V: TRBV24-1; CDR3: CATSDSTGLGNTIYF
J: TRBJ1-2; V: TRBV23-1; CDR3: CARSGYTF
J: TRBJ1-5; V: TRBV9; CDR3: CASSMGGESNQPQHF
J: TRBJ2-3; V: TRBV19; CDR3: CASSIGPTDTQYF
J: TRBJ1-1; V: TRBV29-1; CDR3: CSAEGQGGMNTEAFF